This T cell receptor (beta chain) originates from a study of CD8 T cells in Susac syndrome. The CDR3 loop spans 12 amino acids. Trimming took 0 bases from V and 2 from J, leaving 1 base between them. Germline loops: CDR1 MGHRA, CDR2 YSYEKL. Reverse transcription of roughly 0.5 to 1 ug RNA used random hexamers. By means of immunoSEQ multiplex PCR, TCR beta CDR3 spanning 54 Vbeta and 13 Jbeta underwent amplification. TCRdb re-analysed the immunoSEQ multiplex PCR reads in MiXCR, keeping a single row per CDR3 protein. The data hold roughly 120,000 distinct CDR3 sequences, with around 94% observed a single time. CD8+ and CD4+ T cells circulating in blood were sequenced for TCR beta. Healthy donors, matched for age and sex, constituted the control group. TEMRA cells were enriched by FACS, and CD4+ and CD8+ T cells were negatively isolated.

What was sequenced was CD4+ T cells from PBMCs. The receptor comes from a human donor in good health. The chain has TRBV4-1 and TRBJ1-2; D not resolved. In DNA, the CDR3 is TGCGCCAGCAGCCAAGACAACTATGGCTACACCTTC. Residues: CASSQDNYGYTF.